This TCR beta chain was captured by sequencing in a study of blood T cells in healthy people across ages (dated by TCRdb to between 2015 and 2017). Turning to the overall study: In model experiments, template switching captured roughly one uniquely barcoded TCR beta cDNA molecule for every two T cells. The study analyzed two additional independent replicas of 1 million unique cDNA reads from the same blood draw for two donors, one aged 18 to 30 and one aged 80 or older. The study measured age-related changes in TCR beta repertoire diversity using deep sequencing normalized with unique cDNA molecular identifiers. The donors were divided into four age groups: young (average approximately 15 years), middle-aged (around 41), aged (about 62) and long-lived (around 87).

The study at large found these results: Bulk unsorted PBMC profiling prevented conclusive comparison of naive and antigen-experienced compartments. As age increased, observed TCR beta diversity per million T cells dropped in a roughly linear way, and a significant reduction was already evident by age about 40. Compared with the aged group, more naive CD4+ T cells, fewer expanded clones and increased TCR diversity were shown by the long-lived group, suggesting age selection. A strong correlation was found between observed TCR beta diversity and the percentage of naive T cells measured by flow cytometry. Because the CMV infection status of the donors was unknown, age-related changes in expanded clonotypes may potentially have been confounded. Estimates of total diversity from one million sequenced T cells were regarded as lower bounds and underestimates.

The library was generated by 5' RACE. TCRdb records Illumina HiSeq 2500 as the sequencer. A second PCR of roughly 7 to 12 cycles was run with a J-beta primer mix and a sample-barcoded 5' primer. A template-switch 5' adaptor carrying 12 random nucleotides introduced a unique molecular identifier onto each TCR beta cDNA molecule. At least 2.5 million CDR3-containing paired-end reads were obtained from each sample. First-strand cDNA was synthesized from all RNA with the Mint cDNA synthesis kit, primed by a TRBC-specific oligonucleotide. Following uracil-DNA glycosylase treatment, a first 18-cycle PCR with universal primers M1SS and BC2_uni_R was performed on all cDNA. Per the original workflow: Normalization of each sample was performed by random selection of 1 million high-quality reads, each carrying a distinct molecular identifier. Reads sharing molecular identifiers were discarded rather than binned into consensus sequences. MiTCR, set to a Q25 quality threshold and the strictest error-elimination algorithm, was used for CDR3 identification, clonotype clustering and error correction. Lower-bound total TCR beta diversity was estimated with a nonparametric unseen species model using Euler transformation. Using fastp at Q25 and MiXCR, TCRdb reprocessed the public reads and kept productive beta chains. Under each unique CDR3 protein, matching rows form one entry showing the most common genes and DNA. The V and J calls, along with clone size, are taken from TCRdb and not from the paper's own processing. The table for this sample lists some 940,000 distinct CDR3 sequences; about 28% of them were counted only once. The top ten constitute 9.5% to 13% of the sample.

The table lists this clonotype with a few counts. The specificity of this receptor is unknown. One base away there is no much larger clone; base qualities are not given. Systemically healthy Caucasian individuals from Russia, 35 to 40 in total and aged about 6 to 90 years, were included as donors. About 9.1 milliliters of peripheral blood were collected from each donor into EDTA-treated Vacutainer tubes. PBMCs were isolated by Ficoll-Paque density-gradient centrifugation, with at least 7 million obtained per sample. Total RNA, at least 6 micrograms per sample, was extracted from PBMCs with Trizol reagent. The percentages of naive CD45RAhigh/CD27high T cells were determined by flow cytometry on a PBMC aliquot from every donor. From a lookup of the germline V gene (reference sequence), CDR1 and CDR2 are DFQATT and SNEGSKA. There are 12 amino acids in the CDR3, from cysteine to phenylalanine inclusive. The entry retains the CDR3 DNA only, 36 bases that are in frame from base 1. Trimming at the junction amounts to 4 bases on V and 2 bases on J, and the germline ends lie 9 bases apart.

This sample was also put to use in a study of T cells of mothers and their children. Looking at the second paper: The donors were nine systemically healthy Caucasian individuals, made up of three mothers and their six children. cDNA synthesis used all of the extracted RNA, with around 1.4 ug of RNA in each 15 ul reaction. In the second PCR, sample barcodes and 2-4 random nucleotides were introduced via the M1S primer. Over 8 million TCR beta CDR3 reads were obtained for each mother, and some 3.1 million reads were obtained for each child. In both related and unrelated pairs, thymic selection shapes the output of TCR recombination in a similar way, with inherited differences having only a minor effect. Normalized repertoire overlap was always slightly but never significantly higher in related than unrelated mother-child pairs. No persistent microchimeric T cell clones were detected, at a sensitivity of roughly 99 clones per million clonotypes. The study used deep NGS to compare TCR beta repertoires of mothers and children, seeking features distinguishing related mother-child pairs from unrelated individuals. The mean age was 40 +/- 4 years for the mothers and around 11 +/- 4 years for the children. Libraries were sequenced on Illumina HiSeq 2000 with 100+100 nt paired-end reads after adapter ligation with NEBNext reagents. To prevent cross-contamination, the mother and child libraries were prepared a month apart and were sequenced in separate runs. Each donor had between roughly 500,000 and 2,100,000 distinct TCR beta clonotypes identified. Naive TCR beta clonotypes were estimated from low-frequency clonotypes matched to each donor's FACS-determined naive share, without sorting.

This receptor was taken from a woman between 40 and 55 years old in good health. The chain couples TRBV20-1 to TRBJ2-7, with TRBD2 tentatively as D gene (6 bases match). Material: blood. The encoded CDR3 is CSAIADTYEQYF. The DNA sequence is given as TGCAGTGCTATAGCGGATACCTACGAGCAGTACTTC.